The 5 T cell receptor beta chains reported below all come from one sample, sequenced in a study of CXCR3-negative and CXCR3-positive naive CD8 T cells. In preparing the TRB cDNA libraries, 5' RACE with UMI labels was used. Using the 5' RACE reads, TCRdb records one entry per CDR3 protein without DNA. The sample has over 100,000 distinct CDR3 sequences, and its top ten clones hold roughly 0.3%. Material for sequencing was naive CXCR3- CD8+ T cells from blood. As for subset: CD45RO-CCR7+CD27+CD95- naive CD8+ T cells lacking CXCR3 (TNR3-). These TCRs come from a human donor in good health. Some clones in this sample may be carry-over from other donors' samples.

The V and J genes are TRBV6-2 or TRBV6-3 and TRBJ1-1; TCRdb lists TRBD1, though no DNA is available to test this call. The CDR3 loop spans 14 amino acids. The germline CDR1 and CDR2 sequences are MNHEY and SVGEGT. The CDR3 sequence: CASSYGGLNTEAFF.

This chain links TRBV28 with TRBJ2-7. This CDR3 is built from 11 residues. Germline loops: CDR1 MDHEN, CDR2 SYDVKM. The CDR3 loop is CASSFVDEQYF.

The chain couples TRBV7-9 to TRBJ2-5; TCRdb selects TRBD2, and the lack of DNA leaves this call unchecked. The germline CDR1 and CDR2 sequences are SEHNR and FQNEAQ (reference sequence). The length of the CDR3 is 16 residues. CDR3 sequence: CASSPPEGGQRETQYF. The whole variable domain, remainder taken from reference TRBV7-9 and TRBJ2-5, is DTGVSQNPRHKITKRGQNVTFRCDPISEHNRLYWYRQTLGQGPEFLTYFQNEAQLEKSRLLSDRFSAERPKGSFSTLEIQRTEQGDSAMYLCASSPPEGGQRETQYFGPGTRLLVL.

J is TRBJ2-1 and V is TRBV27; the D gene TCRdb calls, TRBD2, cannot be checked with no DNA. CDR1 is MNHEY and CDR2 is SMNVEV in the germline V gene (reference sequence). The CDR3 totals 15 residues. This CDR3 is CASSPRDSSYNEQFF.

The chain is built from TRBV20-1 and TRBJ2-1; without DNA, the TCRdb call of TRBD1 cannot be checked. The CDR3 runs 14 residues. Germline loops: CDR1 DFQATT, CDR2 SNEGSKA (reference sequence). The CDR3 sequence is CSAQAGATYNEQFF.